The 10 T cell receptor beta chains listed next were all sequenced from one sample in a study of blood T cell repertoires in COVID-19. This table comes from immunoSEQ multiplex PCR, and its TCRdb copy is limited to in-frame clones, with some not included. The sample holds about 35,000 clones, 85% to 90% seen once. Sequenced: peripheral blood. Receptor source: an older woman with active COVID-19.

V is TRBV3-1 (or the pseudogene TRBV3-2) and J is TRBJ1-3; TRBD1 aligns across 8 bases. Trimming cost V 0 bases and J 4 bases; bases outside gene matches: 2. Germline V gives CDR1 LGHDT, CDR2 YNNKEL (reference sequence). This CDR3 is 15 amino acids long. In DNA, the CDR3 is TGTGCCAGCAGCCAAGATGGGGACAGGGGAAACACCATATATTTT. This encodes CASSQDGDRGNTIYF.

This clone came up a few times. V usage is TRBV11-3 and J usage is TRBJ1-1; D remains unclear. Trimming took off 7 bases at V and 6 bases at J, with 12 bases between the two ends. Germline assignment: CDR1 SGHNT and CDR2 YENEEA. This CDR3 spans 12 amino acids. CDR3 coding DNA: TGTGCCAGCACCCCAGGTGGCCCTGAAGCTTTCTTT. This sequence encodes CASTPGGPEAFF.

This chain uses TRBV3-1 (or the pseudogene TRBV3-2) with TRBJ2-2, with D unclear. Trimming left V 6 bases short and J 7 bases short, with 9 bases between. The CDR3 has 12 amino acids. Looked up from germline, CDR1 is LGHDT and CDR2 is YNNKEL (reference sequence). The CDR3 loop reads CASSVGGGELFF. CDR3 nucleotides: TGTGCCAGCAGTGTCGGTGGCGGGGAGCTGTTTTTT.

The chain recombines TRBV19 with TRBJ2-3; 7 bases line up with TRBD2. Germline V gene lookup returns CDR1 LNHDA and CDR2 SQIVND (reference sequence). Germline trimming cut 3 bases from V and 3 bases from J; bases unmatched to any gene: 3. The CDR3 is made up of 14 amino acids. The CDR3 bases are TGTGCCAGTAGTATCCAGCGGGGTACAGATACGCAGTATTTT. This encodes CASSIQRGTDTQYF.

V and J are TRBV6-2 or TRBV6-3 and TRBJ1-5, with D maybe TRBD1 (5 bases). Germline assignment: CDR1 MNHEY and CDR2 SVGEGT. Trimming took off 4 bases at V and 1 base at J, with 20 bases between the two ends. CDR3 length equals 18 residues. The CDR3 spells CASSSVRGGGSSNQPQHF. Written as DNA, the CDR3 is TGTGCCAGCAGTTCTGTACGGGGCGGGGGGAGCAGCAATCAGCCCCAGCATTTT.

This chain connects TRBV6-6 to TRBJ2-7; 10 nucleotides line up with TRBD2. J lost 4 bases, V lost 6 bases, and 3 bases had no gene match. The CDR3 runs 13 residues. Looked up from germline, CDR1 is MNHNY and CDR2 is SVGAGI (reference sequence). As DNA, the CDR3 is TGTGCCAGCAGACCGGGACTAGCGTACGAGCAGTACTTC. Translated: CASRPGLAYEQYF.

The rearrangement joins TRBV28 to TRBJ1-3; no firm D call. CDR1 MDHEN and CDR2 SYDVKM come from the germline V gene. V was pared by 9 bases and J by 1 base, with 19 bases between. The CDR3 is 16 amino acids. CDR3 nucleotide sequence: TGTGCCAGTGGTGCGTTGATAAAAGTTTCTGGAAACACCATATATTTT. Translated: CASGALIKVSGNTIYF. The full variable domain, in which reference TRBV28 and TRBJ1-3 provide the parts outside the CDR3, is DVKVTQSSRYLVKRTGEKVFLECVQDMDHENMFWYRQDPGLGLRLIYFSYDVKMKEKGDIPEGYSVSREKKERFSLILESASTNQTSMYLCASGALIKVSGNTIYFGEGSWLTVV.

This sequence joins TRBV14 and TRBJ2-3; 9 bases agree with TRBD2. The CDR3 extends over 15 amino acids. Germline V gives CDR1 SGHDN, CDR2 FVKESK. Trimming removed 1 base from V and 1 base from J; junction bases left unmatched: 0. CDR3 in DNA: TGTGCCAGCAGCCAAGTAGCGGGGGGCACAGATACGCAGTATTTT. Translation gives CASSQVAGGTDTQYF.

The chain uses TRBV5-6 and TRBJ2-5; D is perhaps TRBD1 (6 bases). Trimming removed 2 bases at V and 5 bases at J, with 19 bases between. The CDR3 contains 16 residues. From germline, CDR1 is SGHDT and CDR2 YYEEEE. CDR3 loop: CASSFLRDTWGETQYF. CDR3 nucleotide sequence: TGTGCCAGCAGCTTCCTCCGGGACACTTGGGGCGAGACCCAGTACTTC.

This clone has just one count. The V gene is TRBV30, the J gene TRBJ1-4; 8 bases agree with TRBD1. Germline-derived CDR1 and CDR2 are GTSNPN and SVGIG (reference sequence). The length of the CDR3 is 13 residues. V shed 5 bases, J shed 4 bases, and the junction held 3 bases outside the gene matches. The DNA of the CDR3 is TGTGCCTGGTCGGGACAGGATAATGAAAAACTGTTTTTT. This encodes CAWSGQDNEKLFF.